This T cell receptor beta chain was recorded in a study of blood T cell repertoires in COVID-19. About the study: From T cells, B-cell-depleted T cells, or PBMCs came the material, which was cDNA or gDNA.

How the authors handled the data: Nucleated cell counts were estimated from reference gene primer amplification. Profiling relied on immunoSEQ multiplex PCR, and the TCRdb table lists in-frame clones only, not all of them. V and J calls and clone size are given by that table; D and trimming were obtained from the DNA. The top ten hold roughly a tenth of the sample, which has a few hundred thousand clones, 89% seen once. Between the trimmed V and J ends, which lost 5 bases and 5 bases, there was a span of 15 bases. This CDR3 is 14 amino acids long. CDR1 MNHEY and CDR2 SMNVEV come from the germline V gene (reference sequence). This clone was counted a few times.

The genes are TRBV27 and TRBJ1-1, with D hard to call. This TCR came from a woman in her 40s who had recovered from COVID-19. Sequencing was performed on PBMCs or T cells enriched from blood (not recorded which). The CDR3 is CASSPPHLTTEAFF. CDR3 in DNA: TGTGCCAGCAGTCCCCCCCACTTGACTACTGAAGCTTTCTTT.